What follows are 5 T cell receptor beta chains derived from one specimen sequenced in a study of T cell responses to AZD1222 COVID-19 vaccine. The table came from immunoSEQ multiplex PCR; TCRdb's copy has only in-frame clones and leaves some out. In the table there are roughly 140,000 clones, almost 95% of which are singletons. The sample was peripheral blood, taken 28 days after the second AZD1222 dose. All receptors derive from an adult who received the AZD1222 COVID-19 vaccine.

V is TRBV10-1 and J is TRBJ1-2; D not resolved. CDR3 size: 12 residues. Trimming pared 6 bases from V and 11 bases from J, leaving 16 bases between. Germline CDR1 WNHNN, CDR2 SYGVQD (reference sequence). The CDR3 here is CASRPAGGRYTF. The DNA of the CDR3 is TGCGCCAGCAGACCCGCCGGCGGGCGATACACCTTC.

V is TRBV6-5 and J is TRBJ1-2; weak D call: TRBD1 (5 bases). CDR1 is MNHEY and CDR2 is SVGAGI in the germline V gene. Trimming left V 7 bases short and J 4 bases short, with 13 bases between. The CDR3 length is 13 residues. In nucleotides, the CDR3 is TGTGCCAGCATCTTGGGCCAGGGCTATGGCTACACCTTC. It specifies CASILGQGYGYTF.

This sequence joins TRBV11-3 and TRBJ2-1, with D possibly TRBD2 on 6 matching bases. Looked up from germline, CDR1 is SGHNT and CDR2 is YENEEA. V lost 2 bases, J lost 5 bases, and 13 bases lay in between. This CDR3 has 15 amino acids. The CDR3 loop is CASSLSAGSHNEQFF. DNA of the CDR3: TGTGCCAGCAGCTTATCCGCGGGATCCCACAATGAGCAGTTCTTC.

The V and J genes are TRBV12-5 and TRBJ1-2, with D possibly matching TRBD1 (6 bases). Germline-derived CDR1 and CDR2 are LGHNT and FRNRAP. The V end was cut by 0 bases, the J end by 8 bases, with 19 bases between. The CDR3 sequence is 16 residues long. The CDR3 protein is CASGLVPLHRDGGYTF. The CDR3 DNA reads TGTGCTAGTGGTTTGGTACCCCTACACAGGGACGGAGGCTACACCTTC.

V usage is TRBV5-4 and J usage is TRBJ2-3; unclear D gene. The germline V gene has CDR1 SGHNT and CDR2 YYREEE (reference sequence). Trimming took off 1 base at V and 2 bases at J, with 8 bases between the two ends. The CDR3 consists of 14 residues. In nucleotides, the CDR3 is TGTGCCAGCAGCTTGACGGCGTTCACAGATACGCAGTATTTT. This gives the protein CASSLTAFTDTQYF. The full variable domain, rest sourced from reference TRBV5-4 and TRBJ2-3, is ETGVTQSPTHLIKTRGQQVTLRCSSQSGHNTVSWYQQALGQGPQFIFQYYREEENGRGNFPPRFSGLQFPNYSSELNVNALELDDSALYLCASSLTAFTDTQYFGPGTRLTVL.